Below are 21 T cell receptor beta chains sequenced from a single sample in a study of response to subunit inactivated influenza vaccine. TCRdb re-called the RT-PCR reads with MiXCR, one entry per CDR3 protein. Of about 540,000 distinct CDR3 sequences in the sample, less than 25% were seen once. In addition, the sample was reused for a study of T cells expressing NK-cell markers. From that second work: Generation of TCR beta cDNA was performed by 5'RACE template switching incorporating UMIs.

The starting material was CD4+ T cells sorted from PBMCs, obtained 11 to 12 days after vaccination. These receptors were collected from a man aged 50 to 59 who received an inactivated influenza vaccine.

This clonotype was counted ten times or more. One end of the junction varies from germline; a read error may be responsible. In DNA, the CDR3 is TGTGCTAGCAGCTTAGACCGGAAAGAGACCCAGTACTTC. This gives the protein CASSLDRKETQYF. The chain recombines TRBV7-2 with TRBJ2-5; D gene uncertain. The CDR3 extends over 13 amino acids. Germline V lookup: CDR1 SGHTA, CDR2 FQGNSA.

The rearrangement links TRBV6-2 or TRBV6-3 to TRBJ2-7; TRBD1 aligns across 7 bases. The V gene end was trimmed by 4 bases and the J gene end by 5 bases; junction bases not matched to a gene: 5. This CDR3 comprises 13 residues. Per germline, CDR1 MNHEY and CDR2 SVGEGT. The CDR3 sequence is CASSLTGYHEQYF. The CDR3 DNA reads as TGTGCCAGCAGTTTGACAGGGTACCACGAGCAGTACTTC.

This chain connects TRBV7-2 to TRBJ2-2; the D gene is possibly TRBD1 (6 bases). V gave up 3 bases and J gave up 1 base, with 9 bases separating them. Germline lookup yields CDR1 SGHTA and CDR2 FQGNSA. The CDR3 totals 15 residues. CDR3 protein: CASSFGQMNTGELFF. The CDR3 nucleotides read TGTGCCAGCAGCTTCGGACAGATGAACACCGGGGAGCTGTTTTTT.

CDR3 coding DNA: TGCAGTGGACATCGCCAAGAGACCCAGTACTTC. Translation: CSGHRQETQYF. The chain couples TRBV20-1 to TRBJ2-5; D not certain. There are 11 residues in the CDR3. The germline V gene encodes CDR1 DFQATT and CDR2 SNEGSKA (reference sequence). V lost 7 bases and J 1 base, leaving 7 bases between the germline ends.

This clonotype occurred a few times. The CDR3 here is CSAVRGPPQQETQYF. In DNA form, the CDR3 reads TGCAGTGCCGTAAGAGGCCCCCCCCAACAAGAGACCCAGTACTTC. The rearrangement uses TRBV20-1 and TRBJ2-5; unclear D gene. CDR3 size: 15 residues. V lost 6 bases and J lost 2, with 19 bases in between. CDR1 is DFQATT, CDR2 SNEGSKA, per germline (reference sequence).

This clonotype appeared a few times. This chain joins TRBV5-1 and TRBJ2-7, with D unclear. Germline CDR1 reads SGHRS; CDR2 reads YFSETQ. The CDR3 sequence is 14 residues long. Trimming removed 0 bases at V and 2 bases at J, with 9 bases between. CDR3 in DNA: TGCGCCAGCAGCTTGGTAGGCGAAACCTACGAGCAGTACTTC. This codes for CASSLVGETYEQYF. The full variable domain, its missing parts supplied by reference TRBV5-1 and TRBJ2-7, is KAGVTQTPRYLIKTRGQQVTLSCSPISGHRSVSWYQQTPGQGLQFLFEYFSETQRNKGNFPGRFSGRQFSNSRSEMNVSTLELGDSALYLCASSLVGETYEQYFGPGTRLTVT.

This clonotype was recorded at least ten times. V and J are TRBV2 and TRBJ1-5; D gene unclear. V lost 6 bases, J lost 0 bases, and 6 bases lay in between. CDR3 size: 13 residues. Germline values: CDR1 SNHLY, CDR2 FYNNEI. As DNA, the CDR3 is TGTGCCAGCAGGGCGGATAGCAATCAGCCCCAGCATTTT. This codes for CASRADSNQPQHF.

In this sample, this clonotype turned up a few times. The J gene is TRBJ2-7, the V gene TRBV28, with 8 bases identical to TRBD1. Germline V gene data show CDR1 as MDHEN and CDR2 as SYDVKM. This CDR3 has 15 amino acids. Trimming took 2 bases from V and 6 from J; bases not matched to a gene: 9. The chain's CDR3 is CASSLLDRELSEQYF. The CDR3 DNA follows: TGTGCCAGCAGTTTACTGGACAGGGAATTGAGCGAGCAGTACTTC.

The table lists this clonotype with a few counts. This chain joins TRBV12-3 or TRBV12-4 and TRBJ1-3; D unclear. This CDR3 region has 11 residues. The V end lost 6 bases, the J end lost 8 bases, and 8 bases lay between the germline ends. CDR3 amino acids: CASSQDYTIYF. The CDR3 DNA is TGTGCCAGCAGCCAAGATTACACCATATATTTT.

The chain couples TRBV2 to TRBJ1-1, with D unresolved. The CDR3 contains 14 residues. Germline-derived CDR1 and CDR2 are SNHLY and FYNNEI. V dropped 2 bases and J dropped 5 bases, with 12 bases sitting between them. The CDR3 DNA follows: TGTGCCAGCAGTGAAAGGGATGTGATGACTGAAGCTTTCTTT. Its protein is CASSERDVMTEAFF.

This clonotype has a handful of counts. This chain links TRBV4-1 with TRBJ2-7; D not certain. CDR1 MGHRA and CDR2 YSYEKL come from the germline V gene. The V end was cut by 1 base, the J end by 6 bases, with 13 bases between. The CDR3 length is 14 residues. The CDR3 DNA follows: TGCGCCAGCAGCCAAGTGGTGAGAGAAAGCGAGCAGTACTTC. It yields the protein CASSQVVRESEQYF.

This clonotype was observed a handful of times. This chain joins TRBV4-3 and TRBJ2-5, with D unclear. Trimming shortened V by 1 base and J by 5 bases, and 8 bases separated the two germline ends. Germline CDR1 is LGHNA and CDR2 is YSLEER. This CDR3 region has 13 residues. As DNA, the CDR3 is TGCGCCAGCAGCCAAGCTACGCGGGAGACCCAGTACTTC. It specifies CASSQATRETQYF.

This clonotype turned up a few times. The V and J genes are TRBV18 and TRBJ2-5; TRBD1 matches at 7 bases. CDR3 size: 14 residues. Germline-derived CDR1 and CDR2 are KGHSH and LQKENI. Unmatched junction bases numbered 6, after V lost 3 bases and J lost 5 bases. The CDR3: CASSPTGWEETQYF. CDR3 DNA: TGTGCCAGCTCACCGACAGGGTGGGAGGAGACCCAGTACTTC.

CDR3 in amino acids: CASSLLWEQYF. The CDR3 coding sequence is TGTGCCAGCAGTCTACTATGGGAGCAGTACTTC. The chain recombines TRBV28 with TRBJ2-7; D not resolved. The ends were cut back, 5 bases at V and 7 bases at J, with 9 bases in the middle. This CDR3 is built from 11 residues. The germline V gene has CDR1 MDHEN and CDR2 SYDVKM.

The chain combines TRBV6-5 with TRBJ1-1; D unresolved. V lost 6 bases and J lost 1, with 12 bases in between. Germline-derived CDR1 and CDR2 are MNHEY and SVGAGI. The CDR3 is 14 amino acids. The CDR3 reads CASSSGWGNTEAFF. The CDR3 region has the DNA TGTGCCAGCAGCTCTGGCTGGGGGAACACTGAAGCTTTCTTT.

This clonotype was found a few times. The chain joins TRBV20-1 to TRBJ1-2, with 10 positions matching TRBD1. The junction had 3 bases not matched to a gene; V was cut back by 1 base and J by 4 bases. The CDR3 covers 14 residues. Germline lookup yields CDR1 DFQATT and CDR2 SNEGSKA (reference sequence). The CDR3 region has the DNA TGCAGTGCTAGAGGGGACAGGGGTGGCTATGGCTACACCTTC. This gives the protein CSARGDRGGYGYTF.

To note about this clonotype: A read error may produce the germline difference seen at one junction end. J is TRBJ2-2 and V is TRBV27; 9 bases line up with TRBD1. From germline, CDR1 is MNHEY and CDR2 SMNVEV (reference sequence). CDR3 length: 19 amino acids. This CDR3 reads CASSLSDRPGQGNTGELFF. DNA of the CDR3: TGTGCCAGCAGTCTATCTGATAGACCGGGACAGGGGAACACCGGGGAGCTGTTTTTT.

V is TRBV24-1 and J is TRBJ2-1, with 10 positions matching TRBD2. The CDR3 totals 16 residues. Germline CDR1 KGHDR, CDR2 SFDVKD. With 1 base clipped from V and 4 bases from J, the junction kept 3 bases outside the gene matches. The CDR3 spells CATSDFGSGRYNEQFF. CDR3 DNA sequence: TGTGCCACCAGTGATTTTGGTAGCGGGAGGTACAATGAGCAGTTCTTC.

The chain is built from TRBV7-2 and TRBJ1-1, with D tentatively TRBD1 (6 bases). This CDR3 has 13 residues. Germline V gene data show CDR1 as SGHTA and CDR2 as FQGNSA. Trimming shortened V by 5 bases and J by 3 bases, and 10 bases separated the two germline ends. CDR3 in DNA: TGTGCCAGCAGCCGGACAGTGGACACTGAAGCTTTCTTT. It is translated as CASSRTVDTEAFF.

This clonotype was observed a handful of times. V is TRBV4-3 and J is TRBJ2-2, with D unresolved. Germline V gives CDR1 LGHNA, CDR2 YSLEER. This CDR3 comprises 13 residues. V lost 1 base and J 5 bases, leaving 5 bases between the germline ends. CDR3 sequence (DNA): TGCGCCAGCAGCCAAGTTATGACCGGGGAGCTGTTTTTT. It yields the protein CASSQVMTGELFF.

Many counts were recorded for this clonotype. An end of the junction does not agree with germline; a read error may underlie this. The CDR3 reads CASSLSPYNEQFF. In DNA form, the CDR3 reads TGTGCTAGCAGCTTATCCCCTTACAATGAGCAGTTCTTC. The chain links TRBV7-7 to TRBJ2-1; D is ambiguous. This CDR3 contains 13 residues. The germline CDR1 and CDR2 sequences are SSHAT and FNYEAQ (reference sequence). The full variable domain, rest sourced from reference TRBV7-7 and TRBJ2-1, is GAGVSQSPRYKVTKRGQDVTLRCDPISSHATLYWYQQALGQGPEFLTYFNYEAQPDKSGLPSDRFSAERPEGSISTLTIQRTEQRDSAMYRCASSLSPYNEQFFGPGTRLTVL.